This T cell receptor beta chain originates from a study of T-cell memory formation after mild COVID-19. Whole-study context: TCR clusters were largely donor specific.

TCRdb ran MiXCR on the 5' RACE reads and lists one entry per CDR3 protein. Among more than 80,000 distinct CDR3 sequences listed, about 17% were seen once. The germline V gene has CDR1 SGHTA and CDR2 FQGNSA. The CDR3 totals 15 residues. The V and J ends lost 3 bases and 3 bases respectively, with 15 bases between them. This clonotype was counted between two and nine times. The sample comprised PBMCs or a T cell subset sorted from them (not recorded which). This receptor was obtained from an adult woman who had mild COVID-19 (a few samples of this study predate the infection). Cell type and time point are not known. The chain is built from TRBV7-2 and TRBJ2-7; D possibly corresponds to TRBD1 (7 bases). CDR3 coding DNA: TGTGCCAGCAGCTTGGAGGGGGCGATGGGCTACGAGCAGTACTTC. Amino acids: CASSLEGAMGYEQYF. Supplemented by reference TRBV7-2 and TRBJ2-7, the full variable domain reads GAGVSQSPSNKVTEKGKDVELRCDPISGHTALYWYRQSLGQGLEFLIYFQGNSAPDKSGLPSDRFSAERTGGSVSTLTIQRTQQEDSAVYLCASSLEGAMGYEQYFGPGTRLTVT.